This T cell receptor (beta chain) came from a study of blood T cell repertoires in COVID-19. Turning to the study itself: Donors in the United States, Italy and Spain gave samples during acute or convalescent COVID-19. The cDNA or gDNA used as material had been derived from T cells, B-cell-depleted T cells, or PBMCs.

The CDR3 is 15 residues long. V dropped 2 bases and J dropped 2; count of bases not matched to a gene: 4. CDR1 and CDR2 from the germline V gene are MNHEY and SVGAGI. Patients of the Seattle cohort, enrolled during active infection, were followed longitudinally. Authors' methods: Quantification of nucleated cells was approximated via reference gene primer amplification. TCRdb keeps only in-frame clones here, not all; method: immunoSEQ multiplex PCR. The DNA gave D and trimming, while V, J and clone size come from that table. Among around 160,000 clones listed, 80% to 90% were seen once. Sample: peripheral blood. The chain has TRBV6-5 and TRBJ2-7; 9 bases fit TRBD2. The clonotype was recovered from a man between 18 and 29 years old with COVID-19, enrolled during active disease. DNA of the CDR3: TGTGCCAGCAGTTACGGACTAGCGAAAACCTACGAGCAGTACTTC. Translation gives CASSYGLAKTYEQYF.